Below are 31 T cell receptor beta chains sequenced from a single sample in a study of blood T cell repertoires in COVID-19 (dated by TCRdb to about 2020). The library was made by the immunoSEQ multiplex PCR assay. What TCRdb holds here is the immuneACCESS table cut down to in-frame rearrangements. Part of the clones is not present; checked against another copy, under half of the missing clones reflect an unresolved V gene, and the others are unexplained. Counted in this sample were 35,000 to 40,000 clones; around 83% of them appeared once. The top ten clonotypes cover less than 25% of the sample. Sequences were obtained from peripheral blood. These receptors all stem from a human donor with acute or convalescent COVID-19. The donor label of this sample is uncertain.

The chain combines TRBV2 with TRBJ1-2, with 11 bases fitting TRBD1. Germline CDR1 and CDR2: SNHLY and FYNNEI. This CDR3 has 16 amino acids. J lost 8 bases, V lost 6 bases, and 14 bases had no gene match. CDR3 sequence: CASRVTRDRGIEGYTF. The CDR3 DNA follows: TGTGCCAGCAGGGTCACCCGGGACAGGGGGATAGAAGGCTACACCTTC.

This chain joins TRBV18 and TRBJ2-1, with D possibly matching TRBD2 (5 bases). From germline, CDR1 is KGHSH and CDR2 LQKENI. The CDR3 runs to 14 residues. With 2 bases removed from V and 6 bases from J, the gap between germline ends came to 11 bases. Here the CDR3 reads CASSPIGGTNEQFF. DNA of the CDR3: TGTGCCAGCTCACCAATCGGAGGAACCAATGAGCAGTTCTTC.

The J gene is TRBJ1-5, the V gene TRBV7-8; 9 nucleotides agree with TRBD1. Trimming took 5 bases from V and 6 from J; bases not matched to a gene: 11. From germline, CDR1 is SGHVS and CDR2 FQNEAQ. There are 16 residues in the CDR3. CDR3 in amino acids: CASSLVGTGLVQPQHF. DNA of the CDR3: TGTGCCAGCAGCCTAGTGGGGACAGGGCTGGTTCAGCCCCAGCATTTT.

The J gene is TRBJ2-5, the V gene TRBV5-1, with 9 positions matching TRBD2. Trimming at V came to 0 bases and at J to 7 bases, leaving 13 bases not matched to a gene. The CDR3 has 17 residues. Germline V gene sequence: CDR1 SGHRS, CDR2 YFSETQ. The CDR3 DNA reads TGCGCCAGCAGCTTGGCTCCGGGACTAGCTCCCGACAGGACCCAGTACTTC. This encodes CASSLAPGLAPDRTQYF.

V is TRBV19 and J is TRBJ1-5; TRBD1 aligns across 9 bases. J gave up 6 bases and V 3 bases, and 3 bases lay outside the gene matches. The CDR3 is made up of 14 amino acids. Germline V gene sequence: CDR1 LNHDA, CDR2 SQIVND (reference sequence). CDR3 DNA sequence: TGTGCCAGTAGTATTACAGGGGGCGGTCAGCCCCAGCATTTT. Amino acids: CASSITGGGQPQHF.

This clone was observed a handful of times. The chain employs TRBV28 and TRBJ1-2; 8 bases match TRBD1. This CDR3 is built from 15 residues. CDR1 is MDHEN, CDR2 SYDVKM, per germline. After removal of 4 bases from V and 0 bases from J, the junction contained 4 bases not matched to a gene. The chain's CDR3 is CASSSGGSANYGYTF. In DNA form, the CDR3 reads TGTGCCAGCAGTTCAGGGGGCTCGGCTAACTATGGCTACACCTTC.

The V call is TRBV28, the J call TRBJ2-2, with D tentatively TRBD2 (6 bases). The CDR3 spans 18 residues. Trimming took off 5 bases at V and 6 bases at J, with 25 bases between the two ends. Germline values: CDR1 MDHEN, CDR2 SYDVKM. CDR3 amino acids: CASSGVLTRGLPPGELFF. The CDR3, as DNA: TGTGCCAGCAGTGGAGTGTTGACCCGGGGACTCCCCCCCGGGGAGCTGTTTTTT.

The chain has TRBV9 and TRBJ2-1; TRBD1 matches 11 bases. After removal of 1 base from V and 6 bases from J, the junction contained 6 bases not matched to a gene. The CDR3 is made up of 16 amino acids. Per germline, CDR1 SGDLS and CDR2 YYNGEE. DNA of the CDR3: TGTGCCAGCAGCGTATTCTCCGGGACAGGGGGCAATGAGCAGTTCTTC. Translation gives CASSVFSGTGGNEQFF.

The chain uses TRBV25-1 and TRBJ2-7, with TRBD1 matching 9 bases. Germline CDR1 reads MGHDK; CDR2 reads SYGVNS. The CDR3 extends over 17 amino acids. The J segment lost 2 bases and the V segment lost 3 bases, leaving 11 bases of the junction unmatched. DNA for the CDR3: TGTGCCAGCAGTGACCCCCGGACAGGGGAGAACCCCTACGAGCAGTACTTC. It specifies CASSDPRTGENPYEQYF.

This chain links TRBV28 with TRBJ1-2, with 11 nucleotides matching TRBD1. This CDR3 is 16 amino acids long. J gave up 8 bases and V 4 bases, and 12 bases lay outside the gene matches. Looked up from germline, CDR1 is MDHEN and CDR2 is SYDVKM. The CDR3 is CASSSPLGQGGKGYTF. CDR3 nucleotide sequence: TGTGCCAGCAGTTCCCCTTTGGGACAGGGGGGGAAAGGCTACACCTTC.

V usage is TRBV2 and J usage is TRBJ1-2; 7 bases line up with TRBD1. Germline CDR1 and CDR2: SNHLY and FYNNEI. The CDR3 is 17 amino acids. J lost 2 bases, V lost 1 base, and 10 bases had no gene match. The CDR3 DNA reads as TGTGCCAGCAGTGAAGGACTCTCCCTGACAGGGAACTATGGCTACACCTTC. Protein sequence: CASSEGLSLTGNYGYTF.

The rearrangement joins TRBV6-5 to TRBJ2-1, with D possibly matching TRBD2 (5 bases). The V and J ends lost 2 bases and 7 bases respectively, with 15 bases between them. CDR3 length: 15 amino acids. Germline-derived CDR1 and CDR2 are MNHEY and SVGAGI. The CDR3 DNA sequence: TGTGCCAGCAGTTACGCAATAGGACTGAAAAATGAGCAGTTCTTC. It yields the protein CASSYAIGLKNEQFF.

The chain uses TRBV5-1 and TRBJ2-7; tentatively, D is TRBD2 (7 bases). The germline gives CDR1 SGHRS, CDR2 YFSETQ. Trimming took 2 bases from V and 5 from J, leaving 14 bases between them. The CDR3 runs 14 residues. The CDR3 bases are TGCGCCAGCAGCTTTGGCGGGGGCAGGGACGAGCAGTACTTC. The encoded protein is CASSFGGGRDEQYF.

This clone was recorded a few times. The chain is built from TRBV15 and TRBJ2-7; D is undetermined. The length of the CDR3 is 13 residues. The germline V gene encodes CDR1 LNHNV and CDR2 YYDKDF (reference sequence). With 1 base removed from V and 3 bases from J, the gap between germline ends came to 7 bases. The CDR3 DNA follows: TGTGCCACCAGCAGAGGGCCTTACTACGAGCAGTACTTC. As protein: CATSRGPYYEQYF.

The CDR3 coding sequence is TGTGCCAGCAGTTCGGGACAGGGTAATTATGGCTACACCTTC. It yields the protein CASSSGQGNYGYTF. The chain joins TRBV6-5 to TRBJ1-2; 9 positions agree with TRBD1. The CDR3 totals 14 residues. V lost 4 bases and J lost 5; bases outside the gene matches: 5. CDR1 is MNHEY and CDR2 is SVGAGI in the germline V gene.

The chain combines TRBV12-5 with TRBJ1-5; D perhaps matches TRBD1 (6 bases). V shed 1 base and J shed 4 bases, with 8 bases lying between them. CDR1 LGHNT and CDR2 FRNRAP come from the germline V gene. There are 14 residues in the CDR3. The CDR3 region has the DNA TGTGCTAGTGGTTTGGGACAGGCGAATCAGCCCCAGCATTTT. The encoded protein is CASGLGQANQPQHF.

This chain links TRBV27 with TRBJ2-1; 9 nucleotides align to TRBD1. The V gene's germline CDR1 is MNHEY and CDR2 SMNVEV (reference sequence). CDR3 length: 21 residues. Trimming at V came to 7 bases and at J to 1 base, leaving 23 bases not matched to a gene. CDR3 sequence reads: CASTKIIYPGTGWNSYNEQFF. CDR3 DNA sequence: TGTGCCAGCACAAAGATTATATACCCCGGGACAGGGTGGAATTCCTACAATGAGCAGTTCTTC.

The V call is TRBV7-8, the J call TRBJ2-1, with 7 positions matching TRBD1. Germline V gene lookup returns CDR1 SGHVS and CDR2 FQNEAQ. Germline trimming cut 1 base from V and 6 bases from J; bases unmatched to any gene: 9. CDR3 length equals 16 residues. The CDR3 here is CASSLEVTGWVNEQFF. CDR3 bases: TGTGCCAGCAGCTTAGAGGTGACAGGGTGGGTCAATGAGCAGTTCTTC.

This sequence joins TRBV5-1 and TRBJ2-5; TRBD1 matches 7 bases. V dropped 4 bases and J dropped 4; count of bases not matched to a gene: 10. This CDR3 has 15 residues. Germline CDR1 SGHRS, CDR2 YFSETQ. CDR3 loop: CASSTGQAEIETQYF. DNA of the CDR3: TGCGCCAGCAGCACTGGACAGGCGGAGATAGAGACCCAGTACTTC.

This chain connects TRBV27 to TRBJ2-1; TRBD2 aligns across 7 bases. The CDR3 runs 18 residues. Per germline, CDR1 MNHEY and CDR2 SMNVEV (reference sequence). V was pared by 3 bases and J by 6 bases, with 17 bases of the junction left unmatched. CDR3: CASSFLYPQPSGVNEQFF. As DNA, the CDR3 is TGTGCCAGCAGTTTCCTGTACCCCCAGCCTAGCGGTGTCAATGAGCAGTTCTTC.

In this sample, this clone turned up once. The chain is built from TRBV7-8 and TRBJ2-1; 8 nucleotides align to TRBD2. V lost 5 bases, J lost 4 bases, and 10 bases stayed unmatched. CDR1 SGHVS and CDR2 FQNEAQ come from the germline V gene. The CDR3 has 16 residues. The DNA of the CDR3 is TGTGCCAGCAGCGAGCAACTAGCGGACCTGTACAATGAGCAGTTCTTC. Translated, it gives CASSEQLADLYNEQFF.

CDR3 loop: CASRGESDTQYF. Written as DNA, the CDR3 is TGTGCCAGCCGCGGTGAATCAGATACGCAGTATTTT. The J gene is TRBJ2-3, the V gene TRBV12-3 or TRBV12-4; unclear D gene. The CDR3 has 12 amino acids. Trimming took 8 bases from V and 4 from J, leaving 10 bases between them.

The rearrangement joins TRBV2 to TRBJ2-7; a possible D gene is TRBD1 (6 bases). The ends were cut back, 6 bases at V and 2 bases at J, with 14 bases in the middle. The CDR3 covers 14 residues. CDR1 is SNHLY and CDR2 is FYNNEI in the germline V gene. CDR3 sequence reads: CASRAQGGTYEQYF. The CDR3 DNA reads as TGTGCCAGCAGAGCTCAAGGGGGAACCTACGAGCAGTACTTC.

CDR3 DNA sequence: TGTGCCAGTAGCGCAGGGGGCGGCTCCTACAATGAGCAGTTCTTC. Amino acids: CASSAGGGSYNEQFF. The rearrangement links TRBV19 to TRBJ2-1; TRBD1 aligns across 8 bases. CDR1 and CDR2 (germline): LNHDA, SQIVND (reference sequence). The CDR3 runs 15 residues. The junction had 4 bases not matched to a gene; V was cut back by 6 bases and J by 0 bases. The full variable domain, with the rest looked up from reference TRBV19 and TRBJ2-1, is DGGITQSPKYLFRKEGQNVTLSCEQNLNHDAMYWYRQDPGQGLRLIYYSQIVNDFQKGDIAEGYSVSREKKESFPLTVTSAQKNPTAFYLCASSAGGGSYNEQFFGPGTRLTVL.

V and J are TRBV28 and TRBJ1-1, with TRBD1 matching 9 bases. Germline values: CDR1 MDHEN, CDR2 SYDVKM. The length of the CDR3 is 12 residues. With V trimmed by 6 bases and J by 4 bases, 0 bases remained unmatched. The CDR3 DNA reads TGTGCCAGCAGGACAGGGGGCACTGAAGCTTTCTTT. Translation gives CASRTGGTEAFF.

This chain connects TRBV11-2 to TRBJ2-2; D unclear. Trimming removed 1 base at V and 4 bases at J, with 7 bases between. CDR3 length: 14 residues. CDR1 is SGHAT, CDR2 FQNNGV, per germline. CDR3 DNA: TGTGCCAGCAGCTTAGGGTCGGGCACCGGGGAGCTGTTTTTT. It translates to CASSLGSGTGELFF.

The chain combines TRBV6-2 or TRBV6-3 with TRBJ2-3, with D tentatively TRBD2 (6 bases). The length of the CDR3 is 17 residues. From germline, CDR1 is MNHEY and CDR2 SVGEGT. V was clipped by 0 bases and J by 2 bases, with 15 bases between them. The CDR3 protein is CASSYSERRAFTDTQYF. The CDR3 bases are TGTGCCAGCAGTTACTCGGAACGGAGGGCATTCACAGATACGCAGTATTTT.

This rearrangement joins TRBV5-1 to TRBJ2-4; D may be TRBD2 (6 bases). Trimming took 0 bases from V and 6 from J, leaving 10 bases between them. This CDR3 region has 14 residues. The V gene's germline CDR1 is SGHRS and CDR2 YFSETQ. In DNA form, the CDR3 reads TGCGCCAGCAGCTTGGGGGGAGGTGGAAACATTCAGTACTTC. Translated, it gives CASSLGGGGNIQYF.

Here the CDR3 reads CASSFWGAARGNTEAFF. The CDR3, as DNA: TGTGCCAGCAGCTTTTGGGGCGCAGCAAGAGGAAACACTGAAGCTTTCTTT. The J gene is TRBJ1-1, the V gene TRBV7-2, with a tentative D call TRBD1 (5 bases). Germline V gene data show CDR1 as SGHTA and CDR2 as FQGNSA. The CDR3 is 17 residues long. The ends were cut back, 3 bases at V and 2 bases at J, with 19 bases in the middle. The whole variable domain, filled in from reference TRBV7-2 and TRBJ1-1, reads GAGVSQSPSNKVTEKGKDVELRCDPISGHTALYWYRQSLGQGLEFLIYFQGNSAPDKSGLPSDRFSAERTGGSVSTLTIQRTQQEDSAVYLCASSFWGAARGNTEAFFGQGTRLTVV.

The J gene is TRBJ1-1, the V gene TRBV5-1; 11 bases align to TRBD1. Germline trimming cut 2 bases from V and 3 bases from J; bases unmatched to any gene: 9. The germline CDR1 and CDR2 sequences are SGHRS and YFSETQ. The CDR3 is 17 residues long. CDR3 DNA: TGCGCCAGCAGCTTAGCCGGGACAGGGGGTCGGTACACTGAAGCTTTCTTT. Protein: CASSLAGTGGRYTEAFF.

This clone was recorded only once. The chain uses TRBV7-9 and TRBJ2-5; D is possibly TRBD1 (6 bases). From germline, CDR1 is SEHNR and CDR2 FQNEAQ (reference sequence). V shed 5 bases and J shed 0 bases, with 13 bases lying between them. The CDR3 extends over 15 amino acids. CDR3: CASSHPWTDQETQYF. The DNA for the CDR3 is TGTGCCAGCAGCCACCCGTGGACAGACCAAGAGACCCAGTACTTC.